These 29 T cell receptor beta chains were all obtained from the same sample, sequenced in a study of T cells after somatic rescue of genetic block. Measured with immunoSEQ multiplex PCR; TCRdb has only the in-frame clones, and not every one. The profile shows under 150,000 clones, about 93% of them singletons. Sequencing was done on a sample of peripheral blood mononuclear cells (PBMCs). The source of these receptors is a woman between 18 and 29 years old.

The chain combines TRBV4-3 with TRBJ1-2, with D possibly TRBD1 on 6 matching bases. Trimming took 2 bases from V and 4 from J, leaving 11 bases between them. The CDR3 is 14 amino acids. Germline V gene sequence: CDR1 LGHNA, CDR2 YSLEER. The CDR3 region is CASSQQGLGYGYTF. The CDR3, as DNA: TGCGCCAGCAGCCAACAGGGGCTGGGCTATGGCTACACCTTC.

The table lists this clone with a count of one. V gene TRBV13 combines with J gene TRBJ2-1; 9 nucleotides line up with TRBD2. V lost 4 bases, J lost 2 bases, and 3 bases stayed unmatched. Germline lookup yields CDR1 PRHDT and CDR2 FYEKMQ (reference sequence). There are 15 residues in the CDR3. This chain's CDR3 is CASSSRLAAYNEQFF. In DNA, the CDR3 is TGTGCCAGCAGCTCCAGACTAGCGGCCTACAATGAGCAGTTCTTC.

The chain recombines TRBV7-6 with TRBJ2-1; D not certain. The length of the CDR3 is 11 residues. The V and J ends lost 1 base and 5 bases respectively, with 0 bases between them. Germline CDR1 SGHVS, CDR2 FNYEAQ. The CDR3: CASSLDNEQFF. The CDR3, as DNA: TGTGCCAGCAGCTTAGACAATGAGCAGTTCTTC. The whole variable domain, filled in from reference TRBV7-6 and TRBJ2-1, reads GAGVSQSPRYKVTKRGQDVALRCDPISGHVSLYWYRQALGQGPEFLTYFNYEAQQDKSGLPNDRFSAERPEGSISTLTIQRTEQRDSAMYRCASSLDNEQFFGPGTRLTVL.

CDR3 loop: CASSFRARYNSPLHF. The CDR3 DNA reads TGTGCCAGCAGCTTCCGGGCCCGTTATAATTCACCCCTCCACTTT. The V gene is TRBV5-6, the J gene TRBJ1-6; D is ambiguous. V was cut by 2 bases and J by 4 bases, with 10 bases left in between. The V gene's germline CDR1 is SGHDT and CDR2 YYEEEE. The CDR3 contains 15 residues.

The CDR3 DNA reads as TGTGCCAGCAGCTCATCTGGGGGTCGCACTGAAGCTTTCTTT. Amino acid sequence: CASSSSGGRTEAFF. J is TRBJ1-1 and V is TRBV7-9; the D gene is possibly TRBD1 (5 bases). V dropped 4 bases and J dropped 4 bases, with 13 bases sitting between them. The germline gives CDR1 SEHNR, CDR2 FQNEAQ (reference sequence). CDR3 size: 14 residues.

The rearrangement joins TRBV6-5 to TRBJ1-1; D is ambiguous. V was pared by 7 bases and J by 2 bases, with 17 bases between. The CDR3 length is 15 residues. Germline lookup yields CDR1 MNHEY and CDR2 SVGAGI. CDR3 sequence (DNA): TGTGCCAGCACCCCCGGGGTGGAGGGAAACACTGAAGCTTTCTTT. Protein: CASTPGVEGNTEAFF.

This chain links TRBV6-6 with TRBJ1-1, with D possibly matching TRBD1 (6 bases). V was pared by 7 bases and J by 3 bases, with 15 bases between. Germline-derived CDR1 and CDR2 are MNHNY and SVGAGI (reference sequence). CDR3 size: 14 residues. For the CDR3, the DNA is TGTGCCAGCACCTTCCGAAGGGGGGACACTGAAGCTTTCTTT. Its translation is CASTFRRGDTEAFF.

The rearrangement joins TRBV29-1 to TRBJ1-1, with 10 nucleotides matching TRBD1. The CDR3 totals 15 residues. In germline, CDR1 is SQVTM, CDR2 ANQGSEA. J was trimmed by 4 bases and V by 4 bases; bases with no gene match: 9. CDR3 residues: CSVGDRGQSVTEAFF. Here the CDR3 DNA reads TGCAGCGTTGGTGACAGGGGGCAAAGTGTCACTGAAGCTTTCTTT.

This clone turned up a few times. The chain combines TRBV4-2 with TRBJ1-5, with unresolved D. This CDR3 has 17 residues. The ends were cut back, 0 bases at V and 4 bases at J, with 16 bases in the middle. Germline V gene sequence: CDR1 LGHNA, CDR2 YNFKEQ. CDR3 nucleotide sequence: TGTGCCAGCAGCCAAGATTGGGGTGGGGATGGTAATCAGCCCCAGCATTTT. Protein product: CASSQDWGGDGNQPQHF.

This sequence joins TRBV7-2 and TRBJ2-5; a weak D match, TRBD1 (5 bases). The V end lost 3 bases, the J end lost 1 base, and 6 bases lay between the germline ends. Germline values: CDR1 SGHTA, CDR2 FQGNSA. The CDR3 length is 13 residues. The CDR3 here is CASSLTVQETQYF. Written as DNA, the CDR3 is TGTGCCAGCAGCTTGACAGTCCAAGAGACCCAGTACTTC.

The chain employs TRBV4-1 and TRBJ1-2; D remains unclear. The V gene's germline CDR1 is MGHRA and CDR2 YSYEKL. Trimming left V 4 bases short and J 5 bases short, with 17 bases between. This CDR3 comprises 15 residues. CDR3 sequence (DNA): TGCGCCAGCAGCCCACGGTCCCCTGGCAATTATGGCTACACCTTC. Amino acid sequence: CASSPRSPGNYGYTF.

The chain couples TRBV7-2 to TRBJ2-1; D is ambiguous. There are 13 residues in the CDR3. Trimming removed 3 bases at V and 0 bases at J, with 3 bases between. From germline, CDR1 is SGHTA and CDR2 FQGNSA. Here the CDR3 DNA reads TGTGCCAGCAGCTTCGACTCCTACAATGAGCAGTTCTTC. This gives the protein CASSFDSYNEQFF. Full variable domain (missing parts from reference TRBV7-2 and TRBJ2-1): GAGVSQSPSNKVTEKGKDVELRCDPISGHTALYWYRQSLGQGLEFLIYFQGNSAPDKSGLPSDRFSAERTGGSVSTLTIQRTQQEDSAVYLCASSFDSYNEQFFGPGTRLTVL.

This clone occurred once. The chain links TRBV7-9 to TRBJ1-1; perhaps TRBD1 as D (5 bases). Deletions cut 2 bases from V and 3 bases from J, with 13 bases between. CDR1 and CDR2 (germline): SEHNR, FQNEAQ (reference sequence). This CDR3 contains 15 residues. The CDR3 DNA reads TGTGCCAGCAGCTTATTATCCGCCAGGGACACTGAAGCTTTCTTT. Translating gives CASSLLSARDTEAFF.

Turning to this clone: The same CDR3 can be traced to other DNA sequences in this sample. The rearrangement uses TRBV6-6 and TRBJ1-1, with D possibly TRBD1 on 5 matching bases. The CDR3 has 14 amino acids. The germline V gene encodes CDR1 MNHNY and CDR2 SVGAGI (reference sequence). The germline V and J ends were trimmed by 0 bases and 6 bases, with 11 bases remaining between them. CDR3 sequence reads: CASSYSGQGAEAFF. In DNA, the CDR3 is TGTGCCAGCAGTTACTCGGGCCAGGGAGCTGAAGCTTTCTTT.

The V and J genes are TRBV27 and TRBJ2-5; a weak D match, TRBD1 (7 bases). Trimming took 6 bases from V and 6 from J, leaving 17 bases between them. Germline V lookup: CDR1 MNHEY, CDR2 SMNVEV (reference sequence). This CDR3 has 14 residues. The CDR3, as DNA: TGTGCCAGCAGACCCATTGGAGGGGGCAAGACCCAGTACTTC. As protein: CASRPIGGGKTQYF.

The chain recombines TRBV7-2 with TRBJ2-3; 7 bases align to TRBD2. This CDR3 spans 14 amino acids. CDR1 and CDR2 from the germline V gene are SGHTA and FQGNSA. J lost 6 bases, V lost 4 bases, and 7 bases had no gene match. CDR3 DNA: TGTGCCAGCAGCTCGTCCGGGACTATCGATACGCAGTATTTT. This gives the protein CASSSSGTIDTQYF. The full variable domain, rest sourced from reference TRBV7-2 and TRBJ2-3, is GAGVSQSPSNKVTEKGKDVELRCDPISGHTALYWYRQSLGQGLEFLIYFQGNSAPDKSGLPSDRFSAERTGGSVSTLTIQRTQQEDSAVYLCASSSSGTIDTQYFGPGTRLTVL.

This chain joins TRBV5-4 and TRBJ1-5; the D is unclear. Germline V gene data show CDR1 as SGHNT and CDR2 as YYREEE (reference sequence). The CDR3 sequence is 12 residues long. Trimming shortened V by 2 bases and J by 7 bases, and 7 bases separated the two germline ends. CDR3 DNA: TGTGCCAGCAGCTTTGCCGACCAGCCCCAGCATTTT. This sequence encodes CASSFADQPQHF.

A word on this clone: At the DNA level, this CDR3 is encoded by other sequences in the same sample as well. The chain combines TRBV7-2 with TRBJ2-7; D gene uncertain. Trimming left V 4 bases short and J 3 bases short, with 4 bases between. The germline V gene encodes CDR1 SGHTA and CDR2 FQGNSA. This CDR3 is 11 amino acids long. The CDR3 coding sequence is TGTGCCAGCAGCTCATTCTACGAGCAGTACTTC. Amino acid sequence: CASSSFYEQYF. Based on the CDR3 plus reference TRBV7-2 and TRBJ2-7, the full variable domain is GAGVSQSPSNKVTEKGKDVELRCDPISGHTALYWYRQSLGQGLEFLIYFQGNSAPDKSGLPSDRFSAERTGGSVSTLTIQRTQQEDSAVYLCASSSFYEQYFGPGTRLTVT.

The V call is TRBV2, the J call TRBJ2-3, with D perhaps matching TRBD2 (5 bases). Germline V gene sequence: CDR1 SNHLY, CDR2 FYNNEI. This CDR3 is built from 14 residues. The germline V and J ends were trimmed by 0 bases and 2 bases, with 6 bases remaining between them. The CDR3 nucleotides read TGTGCCAGCAGTGAAGCACTAGTCACAGATACGCAGTATTTT. It yields the protein CASSEALVTDTQYF.

There are a few counts of this clone. V gene TRBV19 combines with J gene TRBJ1-1; the match to TRBD1 covers 8 bases. The germline V gene has CDR1 LNHDA and CDR2 SQIVND (reference sequence). CDR3 length: 14 amino acids. Trimming cost V 6 bases and J 4 bases; bases outside gene matches: 7. The CDR3 protein is CASRETGVITEAFF. As DNA, the CDR3 is TGTGCCAGTAGGGAGACAGGGGTGATCACTGAAGCTTTCTTT.

CDR3 sequence (DNA): TGTGCCAGCAGCTTGGGGCGGGCAGGGCCCTACGAGCAGTACTTC. Translation gives CASSLGRAGPYEQYF. The chain uses TRBV5-6 and TRBJ2-7; TRBD1 or TRBD2 may be the D gene (5 bases each). V dropped 0 bases and J dropped 2 bases, with 12 bases sitting between them. This CDR3 spans 15 amino acids. Germline V gene sequence: CDR1 SGHDT, CDR2 YYEEEE.

The chain combines TRBV7-9 with TRBJ1-1; unclear D gene. The CDR3 totals 14 residues. Germline CDR1 is SEHNR and CDR2 is FQNEAQ (reference sequence). Trimming shortened V by 2 bases and J by 1 base, and 8 bases separated the two germline ends. Written as DNA, the CDR3 is TGTGCCAGCAGCTTATGGCCGAGGAACACTGAAGCTTTCTTT. It translates to CASSLWPRNTEAFF.

The rearrangement links TRBV4-3 to TRBJ2-7; 10 bases are a match to TRBD1. The length of the CDR3 is 15 residues. Looked up from germline, CDR1 is LGHNA and CDR2 is YSLEER. V trimming: 3 bases; J trimming: 3 bases; junction bases outside the gene matches: 5. The CDR3 spells CASSHPGQGLYEQYF. CDR3 DNA sequence: TGCGCCAGCAGCCATCCGGGACAGGGGCTCTACGAGCAGTACTTC.

The rearrangement uses TRBV28 and TRBJ1-6; a possible D gene is TRBD1 (5 bases). The CDR3 contains 16 residues. Trimming took 7 bases from V and 0 from J, leaving 13 bases between them. Looked up from germline, CDR1 is MDHEN and CDR2 is SYDVKM. CDR3 nucleotide sequence: TGTGCCAGCACCTGGGACTTGAGCTCCTATAATTCACCCCTCCACTTT. It translates to CASTWDLSSYNSPLHF.

The chain employs TRBV19 and TRBJ1-1; D is uncertain. The ends were cut back, 3 bases at V and 1 base at J, with 9 bases in the middle. The CDR3 is 14 amino acids. Per the germline V gene, CDR1 is LNHDA and CDR2 is SQIVND (reference sequence). Here the CDR3 reads CASSIGLANTEAFF. The CDR3 nucleotides are TGTGCCAGTAGTATCGGCCTGGCGAACACTGAAGCTTTCTTT.

This clone occurred a few times. The chain carries TRBV20-1 and TRBJ1-1; unclear D gene. This CDR3 is built from 11 residues. Germline V CDR1 and CDR2: DFQATT, SNEGSKA (reference sequence). V was shortened by 4 bases and J by 11 bases, with 14 bases between the two germline ends. Written as DNA, the CDR3 is TGCAGTGCTAAGGACCCTCCCGGTGCTTTCTTT. This encodes CSAKDPPGAFF.

The chain uses TRBV2 and TRBJ2-5, with 9 bases fitting TRBD2. This CDR3 spans 15 amino acids. Trimming cost V 4 bases and J 5 bases; bases outside gene matches: 8. Per germline, CDR1 SNHLY and CDR2 FYNNEI. CDR3 nucleotides: TGTGCCAGCAGTGCTGAGCGGGGGGCCGGGGAGACCCAGTACTTC. This codes for CASSAERGAGETQYF.

V is TRBV30 and J is TRBJ1-1; no reliable D call. Trimming removed 0 bases at V and 1 base at J, with 9 bases between. From germline, CDR1 is GTSNPN and CDR2 SVGIG (reference sequence). The CDR3 length is 14 residues. The CDR3 is CAWSVTVGNTEAFF. The CDR3 DNA reads TGTGCCTGGAGTGTTACGGTGGGGAACACTGAAGCTTTCTTT. Together with reference TRBV30 and TRBJ1-1, the CDR3 gives the full variable domain: SQTIHQWPATLVQPVGSPLSLECTVEGTSNPNLYWYRQAAGRGLQLLFYSVGIGQISSEVPQNLSASRPQDRQFILSSKKLLLSDSGFYLCAWSVTVGNTEAFFGQGTRLTVV.

Here the CDR3 DNA reads TGCGCCAGCAGCCAAGGTTCGGCAGGGTACTATGGCTACACCTTC. This sequence encodes CASSQGSAGYYGYTF. The chain has TRBV4-3 and TRBJ1-2; possibly TRBD1 for D (5 bases). The V end lost 1 base, the J end lost 3 bases, and 12 bases lay between the germline ends. The germline CDR1 and CDR2 sequences are LGHNA and YSLEER. The CDR3 consists of 15 residues.